This entry describes one T cell receptor beta chain. Its matching antigen is unknown. The CDR3 spans 21 residues. The J segment lost 0 bases and the V segment lost 7 bases, leaving 25 bases of the junction unmatched. CDR1 is MDHEN and CDR2 is SYDVKM in the germline V gene. The repertoire was sequenced with immunoSEQ multiplex PCR; TCRdb's copy has only in-frame clones and lacks some. The repertoire has about 45,000 clones, 90% to 95% of them found once; the top ten carry roughly 10%. The data belong to a study of T cells in localized non-small cell lung cancer. Study-wide points: The study sequenced only one region of the tumor. As a result, intratumor heterogeneity could not be excluded and remains possible. In uninvolved adjacent lung, T cell clonality reached its highest value, exceeding tumor. Longer overall survival was associated with a higher density of T cells in the blood. In adjacent lung appeared a median around 54 of the top 100 tumor clones.

This clonotype originated in a woman aged 40 to 75 with stage II lung adenocarcinoma. The V gene is TRBV28, the J gene TRBJ1-1; 8 nucleotides align to TRBD1. Sample: PBMCs, taken before any cancer treatment. CDR3 amino acids: CASTPSGPGGAYSSLNTEAFF. For the CDR3, the DNA is TGTGCCAGCACCCCCTCGGGTCCAGGGGGCGCTTACTCCTCGTTGAACACTGAAGCTTTCTTT.